This entry lists 5 T cell receptor beta chains sequenced from one sample in a study of cytotoxic CD8 clonotypes in ibrutinib-treated CLL. Produced via immunoSEQ multiplex PCR; TCRdb's table is partial and in-frame only. The repertoire consists of around 160,000 clones, with roughly 86% occurring once and the leading ten covering roughly 2%. The sequences come from PBMCs, collected after 12 months of ibrutinib treatment. These receptors all come from a human donor with chronic lymphocytic leukemia.

This sequence joins TRBV6-5 and TRBJ2-7; D might be TRBD2 (5 bases). The CDR3 has 13 residues. Trimming stripped 2 bases from V and 2 bases from J, with 7 bases between. From germline, CDR1 is MNHEY and CDR2 SVGAGI. CDR3 residues: CASSYRGTYEQYF. Written as DNA, the CDR3 is TGTGCCAGCAGTTACCGGGGAACCTACGAGCAGTACTTC.

The CDR3 region is CASSSGREQYF. The CDR3 DNA sequence: TGTGCCAGCAGTTCTGGGAGGGAGCAGTACTTC. The chain recombines TRBV28 with TRBJ2-7; tentatively, D is TRBD2 (6 bases). V lost 4 bases and J 7 bases, leaving 8 bases between the germline ends. CDR3 length equals 11 residues. CDR1 is MDHEN and CDR2 is SYDVKM in the germline V gene.

This clone occurred once. V and J are TRBV19 and TRBJ1-5, with no clear D. The CDR3 has 13 amino acids. The germline CDR1 and CDR2 sequences are LNHDA and SQIVND (reference sequence). V was pared by 7 bases and J by 5 bases, with 12 bases between. The CDR3 sequence: CASTPRPDQPQHF. The DNA of the CDR3 is TGTGCCAGTACCCCAAGGCCAGATCAGCCCCAGCATTTT. Variable domain in full (rest from reference TRBV19 and TRBJ1-5): DGGITQSPKYLFRKEGQNVTLSCEQNLNHDAMYWYRQDPGQGLRLIYYSQIVNDFQKGDIAEGYSVSREKKESFPLTVTSAQKNPTAFYLCASTPRPDQPQHFGDGTRLSIL.

V gene TRBV5-1 combines with J gene TRBJ2-5; 16 nucleotides match TRBD2. Germline values: CDR1 SGHRS, CDR2 YFSETQ. This CDR3 has 21 residues. The V segment lost 5 bases and the J segment 10 bases; nucleotides outside the gene matches: 26. CDR3 sequence: CASSFLPRPGLAGGPLRGQYF. CDR3 coding DNA: TGCGCCAGCAGTTTCCTCCCCAGGCCGGGACTAGCGGGAGGGCCATTAAGGGGCCAGTACTTC.

The chain has TRBV28 and TRBJ1-5, with D perhaps matching TRBD1 (5 bases). With 6 bases removed from V and 8 bases from J, the gap between germline ends came to 14 bases. Per the germline V gene, CDR1 is MDHEN and CDR2 is SYDVKM. The CDR3 is 13 amino acids. CDR3 in amino acids: CASRIGPGEPQHF. The CDR3 nucleotides are TGTGCCAGCAGGATCGGACCGGGGGAGCCCCAGCATTTT.